This T cell receptor beta chain was identified in a study of T cell changes during pregnancy in multiple sclerosis. This clone came up once. Method: immunoSEQ multiplex PCR; TCRdb's copy keeps in-frame clones and lacks some. Of tens of thousands of clones in the sample, approximately 91% were seen once. Germline CDR1 is SGDLS and CDR2 is YYNGEE. Trimming pared 1 base from V and 2 bases from J, leaving 12 bases between. The CDR3 extends over 15 amino acids. This specimen was CD4+ T cells from peripheral blood mononuclear cells, taken in the first trimester of pregnancy. This chain links TRBV9 with TRBJ1-1; a possible D gene is TRBD1 (5 bases). The receptor comes from a female donor with multiple sclerosis, enrolled in a pregnancy study. CDR3 in DNA: TGTGCCAGCAGCGTATCACACAGGCCTAACACTGAAGCTTTCTTT. This sequence encodes CASSVSHRPNTEAFF.